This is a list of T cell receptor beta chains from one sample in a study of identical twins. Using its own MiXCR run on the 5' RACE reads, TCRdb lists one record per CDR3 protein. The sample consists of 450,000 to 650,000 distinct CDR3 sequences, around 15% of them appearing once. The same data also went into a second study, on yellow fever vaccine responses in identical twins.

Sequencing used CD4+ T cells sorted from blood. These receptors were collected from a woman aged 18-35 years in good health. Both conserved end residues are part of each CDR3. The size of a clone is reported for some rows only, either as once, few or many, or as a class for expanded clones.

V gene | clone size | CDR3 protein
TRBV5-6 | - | CASSLDWTSAYNEQFF
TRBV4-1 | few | CASSQDLNLRSPYEQYF
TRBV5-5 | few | CASSLTSQVNTEAFF
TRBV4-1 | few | CASSQEVLAVDIQYF
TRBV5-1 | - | CASSLRDLRTGELFF
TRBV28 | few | CATRSSPGDQETQYF
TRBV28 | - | CASRPAGGGDTQYF
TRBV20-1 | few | CSAIRTGWGDTQYF
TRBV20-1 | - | CSARALGAGGIQYF
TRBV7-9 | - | CASSLRGAIDEKLFF
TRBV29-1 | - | CSVGGTVGTGELFF
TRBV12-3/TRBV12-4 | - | CASSLAVQGARGGYTF
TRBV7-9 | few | CASSSGQGASDTQYF